This TCR delta chain originates from a study of gamma-delta T cells after stem cell transplantation. TCRdb redid the clone calls on the RT-PCR reads with CATT. The data show some 2,000 delta-chain clones, roughly 3.1% seen once. In germline, CDR1 is GEAIGNYY, CDR2 EKD. The CDR3 runs 18 residues. V dropped 4 bases and J dropped 3; count of bases not matched to a gene: 17. Within the sample, this clone is medium-sized. The sequence was obtained from a human donor. It is not recorded whose cells these are; they may come from a transplant donor. Sequencing input: gamma-delta T cells. The chain joins TRDV2 to TRDJ1; 9 bases agree with TRDD3. CDR3 DNA sequence: TGTGCCTGTGAGTCCCTGGGGGATGTCGGCCCTGGGGCCGATAAACTCATCTTT. Translated, it gives CACESLGDVGPGADKLIF.